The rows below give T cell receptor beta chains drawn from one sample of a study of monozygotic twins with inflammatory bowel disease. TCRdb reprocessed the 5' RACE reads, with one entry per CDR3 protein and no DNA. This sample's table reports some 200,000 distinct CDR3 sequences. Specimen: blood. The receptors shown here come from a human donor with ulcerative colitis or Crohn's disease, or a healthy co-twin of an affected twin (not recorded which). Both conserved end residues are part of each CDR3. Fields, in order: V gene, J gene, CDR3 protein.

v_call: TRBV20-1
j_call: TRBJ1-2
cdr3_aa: CSASPNYGYTF

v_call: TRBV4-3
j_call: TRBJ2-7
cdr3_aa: CASSQDATGTLGEQYF

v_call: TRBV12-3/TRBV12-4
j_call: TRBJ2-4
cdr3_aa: CASSQSGSDIQYF

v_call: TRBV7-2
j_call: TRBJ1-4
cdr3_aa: CASSLGVRGRSEKLFF

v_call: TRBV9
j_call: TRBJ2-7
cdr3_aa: CASSSGRDGYEQYF

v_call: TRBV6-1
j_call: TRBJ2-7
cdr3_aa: CASRSNGGFSYEQYF

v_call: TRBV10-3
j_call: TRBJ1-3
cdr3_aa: CAIRDTGISGNTIYF

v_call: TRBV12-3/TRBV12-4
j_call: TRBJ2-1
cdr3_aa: CASSLGPGRGRFYNEQFF

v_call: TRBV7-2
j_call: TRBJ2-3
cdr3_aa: CASSSRRSGRTDTQYF

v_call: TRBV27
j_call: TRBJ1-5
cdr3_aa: CASSLFPSSNQPQHF

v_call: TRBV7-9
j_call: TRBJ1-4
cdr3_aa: CASTGLKEKLFF

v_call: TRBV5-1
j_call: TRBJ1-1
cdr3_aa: CASSPRTANTEAFF

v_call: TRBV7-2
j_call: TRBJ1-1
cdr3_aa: CASSRTGAVAEAFF

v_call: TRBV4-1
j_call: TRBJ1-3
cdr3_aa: CASSQPGLSGNTIYF

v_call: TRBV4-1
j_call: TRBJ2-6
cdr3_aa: CASSQVGDRTSGANVLTF

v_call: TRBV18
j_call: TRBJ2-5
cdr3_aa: CASSQTGLETQYF

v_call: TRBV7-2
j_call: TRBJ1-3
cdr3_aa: CASSFNRGYAGNTIYF

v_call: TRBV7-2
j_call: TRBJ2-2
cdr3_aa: CASSFFTGVRTGELFF

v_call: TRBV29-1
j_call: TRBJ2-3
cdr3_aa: CTYGASSTDTQYF

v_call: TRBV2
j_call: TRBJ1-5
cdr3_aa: CASRPTGVLNQPQHF

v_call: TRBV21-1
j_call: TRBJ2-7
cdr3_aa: CASSRLDRETSYEQYF

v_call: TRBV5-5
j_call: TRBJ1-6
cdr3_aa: CASSSLGAANSPLHF

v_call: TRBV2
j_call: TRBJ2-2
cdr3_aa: CATTYKGVDPGELFF

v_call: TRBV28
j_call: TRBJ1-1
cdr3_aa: CASSPTISGTGVNTEAFF

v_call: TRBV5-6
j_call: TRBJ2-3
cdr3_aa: CASSDGTAALADTQYF

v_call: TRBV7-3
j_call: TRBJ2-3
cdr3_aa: CASSPAGGLPDTQYF

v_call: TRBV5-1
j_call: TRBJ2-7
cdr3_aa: CASSAPGTGGSYEQYF

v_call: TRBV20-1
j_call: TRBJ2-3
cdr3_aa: CSARRGADTQYF

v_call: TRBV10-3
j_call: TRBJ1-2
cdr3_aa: CAISVTGHGYTF

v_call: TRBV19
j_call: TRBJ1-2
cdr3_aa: CASSIRTGNYGYTF

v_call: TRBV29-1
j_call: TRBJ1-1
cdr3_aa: CSVENRPGFKNTEAFF

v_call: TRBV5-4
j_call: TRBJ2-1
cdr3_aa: CASRLGQRNEQFF

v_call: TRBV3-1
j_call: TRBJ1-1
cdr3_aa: CASSPRFWVSTEAFF

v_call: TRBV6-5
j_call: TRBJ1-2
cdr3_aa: CASSYLRTGGYGYTF

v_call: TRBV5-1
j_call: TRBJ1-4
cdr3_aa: CASSLGQTNEKLFF

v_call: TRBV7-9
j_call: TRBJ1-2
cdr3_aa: CASGAKSMDGYTF

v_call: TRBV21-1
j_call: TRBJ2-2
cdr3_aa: CASSLGLAARPGELFF

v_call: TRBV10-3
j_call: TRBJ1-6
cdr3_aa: CAISGQGPSNSPLHF

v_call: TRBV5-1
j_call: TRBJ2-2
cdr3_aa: CASSFTGENTGELFF

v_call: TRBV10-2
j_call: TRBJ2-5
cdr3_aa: CASSAAGQGSETQYF

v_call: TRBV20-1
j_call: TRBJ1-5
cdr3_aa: CSARALDRGVRQPQHF

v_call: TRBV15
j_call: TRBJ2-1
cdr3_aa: CATSREVSGGYNEQFF

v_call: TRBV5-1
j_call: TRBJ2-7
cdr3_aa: CASSLVGLASYEQYF

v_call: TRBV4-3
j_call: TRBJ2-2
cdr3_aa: CASSQERGTNTGELFF

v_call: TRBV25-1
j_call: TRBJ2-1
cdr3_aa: CASSASWDEQFF

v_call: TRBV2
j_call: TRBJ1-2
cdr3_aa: CASEAEQGNGYTF

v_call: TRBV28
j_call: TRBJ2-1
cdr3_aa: CASSLAGGRAGEQFF

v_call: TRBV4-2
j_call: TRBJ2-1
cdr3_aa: CASSQGNSYNEQFF

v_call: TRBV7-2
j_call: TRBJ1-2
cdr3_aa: CASSHELTGANYGYTF

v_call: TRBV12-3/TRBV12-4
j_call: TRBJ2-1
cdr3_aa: CASTDSAGGPGNEQFF

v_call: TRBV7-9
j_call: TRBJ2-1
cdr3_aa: CASSLQAGSRDEQFF

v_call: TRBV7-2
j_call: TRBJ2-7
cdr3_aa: CASSSAPGQTRLGYEQYF

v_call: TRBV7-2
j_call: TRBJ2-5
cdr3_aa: CASSFTGLRVGTQYF